One and the same sample provided the 11 T cell receptor beta chains below, sequenced in a study of T cells after posttransplantation cyclophosphamide. Some clones are missing from TCRdb's copy, which holds only in-frame ones; the method was immunoSEQ multiplex PCR. The top ten hold under 15% of the sample, which has 30,000 or so clones, roughly 90% seen once. Sequenced input: PBMCs. These receptor sequences come from a woman between 40 and 55 years old with a blood cancer, CMV-positive, and with a related stem cell donor.

The J gene is TRBJ1-6, the V gene TRBV6-1; weak D call: TRBD1 (5 bases). Trimming took 11 bases from V and 8 from J, leaving 19 bases between them. The CDR3 covers 14 residues. CDR1 is MNHNS, CDR2 SASEGT, per germline. DNA for the CDR3: TGTGCCCTTTCGGGGGGGGGTTGGGATTCACCCCTCCACTTT. Translating it yields CALSGGGWDSPLHF.

CDR3 loop: CASSSGTGPQYF. In DNA, the CDR3 is TGTGCCAGCAGCTCCGGGACAGGGCCGCAGTATTTT. The rearrangement uses TRBV5-4 and TRBJ2-3; 9 bases map to TRBD1. V shed 3 bases, J shed 10 bases, and the junction held 3 bases outside the gene matches. The CDR3 consists of 12 residues. Germline V gene data show CDR1 as SGHNT and CDR2 as YYREEE (reference sequence).

The CDR3 here is CASSPKGASTDTQYF. CDR3 bases: TGCGCCAGCAGCCCGAAGGGAGCTAGCACAGATACGCAGTATTTT. The rearrangement uses TRBV5-1 and TRBJ2-3; a possible D gene is TRBD2 (5 bases). Germline V gives CDR1 SGHRS, CDR2 YFSETQ. The CDR3 loop spans 15 amino acids. Trimming removed 4 bases from V and 0 bases from J, with 12 bases in between. The full variable domain, completed using reference TRBV5-1 and TRBJ2-3, is KAGVTQTPRYLIKTRGQQVTLSCSPISGHRSVSWYQQTPGQGLQFLFEYFSETQRNKGNFPGRFSGRQFSNSRSEMNVSTLELGDSALYLCASSPKGASTDTQYFGPGTRLTVL.

The V call is TRBV5-6, the J call TRBJ1-2, with D perhaps TRBD1 (5 bases). Trimming removed 2 bases at V and 4 bases at J, with 12 bases between. The CDR3 covers 14 residues. CDR1 is SGHDT and CDR2 is YYEEEE in the germline V gene. The CDR3 DNA is TGTGCCAGCAGCTTTCTCGACAGCCCCTATGGCTACACCTTC. Protein sequence: CASSFLDSPYGYTF.

This clone was recorded only once. The chain combines TRBV19 with TRBJ1-2, with TRBD1 identical over 10 bases. The CDR3 loop spans 15 amino acids. Germline CDR1 reads LNHDA; CDR2 reads SQIVND (reference sequence). Trimming took 5 bases from V and 8 from J; bases not matched to a gene: 11. The CDR3 loop reads CASSPQKGQGYGYTF. CDR3 nucleotides: TGTGCCAGTAGTCCTCAAAAGGGACAGGGGTACGGCTACACCTTC.

The rearrangement uses TRBV7-9 and TRBJ1-5; D perhaps matches TRBD1 (5 bases). Germline values: CDR1 SEHNR, CDR2 FQNEAQ (reference sequence). V shed 5 bases and J shed 3 bases, with 11 bases lying between them. The CDR3 extends over 14 amino acids. Here the CDR3 reads CASSIDSTNQPQHF. The CDR3 DNA follows: TGTGCCAGCAGCATCGACAGTACCAATCAGCCCCAGCATTTT.

By share, this clone counts as medium-sized. V gene TRBV10-3 combines with J gene TRBJ2-7, with D maybe TRBD1 (5 bases). Germline-derived CDR1 and CDR2 are ENHRY and SYGVKD. V was shortened by 2 bases and J by 2 bases, with 13 bases between the two germline ends. The CDR3 runs to 15 residues. The CDR3 loop reads CAISENQGIPYEQYF. In DNA, the CDR3 is TGTGCCATCAGTGAGAACCAGGGTATTCCCTACGAGCAGTACTTC.

This chain uses TRBV20-1 with TRBJ2-7; possible D gene TRBD1, 6 bases. With 6 bases removed from V and 4 bases from J, the gap between germline ends came to 10 bases. Germline V gene sequence: CDR1 DFQATT, CDR2 SNEGSKA (reference sequence). The CDR3 consists of 11 residues. DNA of the CDR3: TGCAGTGCCCGGGACAAATACGAGCAGTACTTC. Translating it yields CSARDKYEQYF.

The chain has TRBV5-4 and TRBJ1-6; no clear D. Deletions cut 10 bases from V and 3 bases from J, with 17 bases between. In germline, CDR1 is SGHNT, CDR2 YYREEE (reference sequence). The CDR3 is 15 residues long. CDR3 bases: TGTGCCCCACTAGGGTCTCGATTCTATAATTCACCCCTCCACTTT. The encoded protein is CAPLGSRFYNSPLHF.

The rearrangement links TRBV7-9 to TRBJ2-7; 11 bases line up with TRBD1. The germline V gene encodes CDR1 SEHNR and CDR2 FQNEAQ (reference sequence). This CDR3 is 14 amino acids long. V was clipped by 5 bases and J by 5 bases; unmatched bases: 5. DNA for the CDR3: TGTGCCAGCAGCGAGGACAGGGGGCTCCACGAGCAGTACTTC. It encodes CASSEDRGLHEQYF.

J is TRBJ2-7 and V is TRBV27; a weak D match, TRBD1 (6 bases). This CDR3 comprises 16 residues. CDR1 is MNHEY and CDR2 is SMNVEV in the germline V gene (reference sequence). Trimming pared 0 bases from V and 0 bases from J, leaving 12 bases between. CDR3: CASSLSSWTASYEQYF. The CDR3 bases are TGTGCCAGCAGTTTATCTTCCTGGACAGCCTCCTACGAGCAGTACTTC.